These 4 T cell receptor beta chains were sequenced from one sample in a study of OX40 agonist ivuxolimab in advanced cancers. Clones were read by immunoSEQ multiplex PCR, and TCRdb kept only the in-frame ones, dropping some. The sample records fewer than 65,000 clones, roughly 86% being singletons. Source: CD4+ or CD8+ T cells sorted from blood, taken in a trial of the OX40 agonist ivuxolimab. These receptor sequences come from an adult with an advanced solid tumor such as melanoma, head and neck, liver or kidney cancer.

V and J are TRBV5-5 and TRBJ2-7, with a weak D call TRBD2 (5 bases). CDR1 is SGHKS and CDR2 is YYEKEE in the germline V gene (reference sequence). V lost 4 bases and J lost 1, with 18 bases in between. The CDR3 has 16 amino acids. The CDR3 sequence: CASSADFDATSYEQYF. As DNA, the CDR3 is TGTGCCAGCAGCGCGGACTTTGACGCGACTTCCTACGAGCAGTACTTC. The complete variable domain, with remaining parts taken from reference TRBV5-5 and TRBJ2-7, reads DAGVTQSPTHLIKTRGQQVTLRCSPISGHKSVSWYQQVLGQGPQFIFQYYEKEERGRGNFPDRFSARQFPNYSSELNVNALLLGDSALYLCASSADFDATSYEQYFGPGTRLTVT.

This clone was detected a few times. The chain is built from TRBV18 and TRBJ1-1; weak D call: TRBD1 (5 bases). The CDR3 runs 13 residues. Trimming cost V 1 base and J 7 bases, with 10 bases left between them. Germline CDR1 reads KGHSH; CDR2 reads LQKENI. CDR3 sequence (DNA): TGTGCCAGCTCACCACAAAGGGGTGGTGAAGCTTTCTTT. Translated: CASSPQRGGEAFF. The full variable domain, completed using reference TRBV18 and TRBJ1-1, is NAGVMQNPRHLVRRRGQEARLRCSPMKGHSHVYWYRQLPEEGLKFMVYLQKENIIDESGMPKERFSAEFPKEGPSILRIQQVVRGDSAAYFCASSPQRGGEAFFGQGTRLTVV.

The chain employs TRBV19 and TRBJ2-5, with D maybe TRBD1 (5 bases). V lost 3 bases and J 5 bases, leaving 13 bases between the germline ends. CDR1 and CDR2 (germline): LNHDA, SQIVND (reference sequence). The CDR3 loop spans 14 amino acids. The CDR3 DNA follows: TGTGCCAGTAGTATTGGGCAGGGCAAGGAGACCCAGTACTTC. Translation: CASSIGQGKETQYF.

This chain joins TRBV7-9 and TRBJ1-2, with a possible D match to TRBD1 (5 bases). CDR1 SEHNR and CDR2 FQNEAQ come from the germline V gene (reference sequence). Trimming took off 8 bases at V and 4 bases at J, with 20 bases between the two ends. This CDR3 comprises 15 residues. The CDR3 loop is CASGHREGRGYGYTF. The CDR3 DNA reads TGTGCCAGCGGACACCGGGAGGGGCGAGGCTATGGCTACACCTTC. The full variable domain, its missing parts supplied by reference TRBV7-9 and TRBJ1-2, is DTGVSQNPRHKITKRGQNVTFRCDPISEHNRLYWYRQTLGQGPEFLTYFQNEAQLEKSRLLSDRFSAERPKGSFSTLEIQRTEQGDSAMYLCASGHREGRGYGYTFGSGTRLTVV.